This T cell receptor beta chain is drawn from a study of vaccination effects on CD4 cells after COVID-19. Overall study: Vaccination of participants consisted of two doses of either the BNT162b2 or mRNA-1273 vaccine.

Per germline, CDR1 KGHSH and CDR2 LQKENI. After removal of 3 bases from V and 0 bases from J, the junction contained 5 bases not matched to a gene. This CDR3 is built from 16 residues. ViraFEST assay sequencing came after antigen-specific CD4+ T cells were expanded with viral peptide pools. CD4+ T cells were isolated after less than 13 days of culture. Neither prior SARS-CoV-2 infection nor positive nucleocapsid antibodies were present in the vaccine recipients. Each culture well received some 2.2 million PBMC. These cells were then cultured in IMDM with 7.5 to 10 IU/ml IL-2 and 10 ug/ml peptides. Cultures received IL-2 medium that replaced half the medium on days 3 and 7. Study-wide points: Of the vaccine-induced clones from healthy vaccinees, merely 1 of 255 recognized common cold coronaviruses as well.

This clone was seen a few times. Antigen: not known. TCRdb's copy holds only in-frame clones and misses some; the assay was immunoSEQ multiplex PCR. The sample lists roughly 63,000 clones, 70% to 85% occurring once. This chain connects TRBV18 to TRBJ1-3; 7 bases agree with TRBD1. Specimen: CD4+ T cells from PBMCs cultured with HCoV-OC43 spike peptides, collected before COVID-19 vaccination. As to subset: HCoV-OC43 spike overlapping peptide pool stimulation. The sequence came from a human donor who received a COVID-19 vaccine. The CDR3 DNA follows: TGTGCCAGCTCACCGACCGGGACAGTCTCTGGAAACACCATATATTTT. Protein sequence: CASSPTGTVSGNTIYF.